Listed below are T cell receptor beta chains from one sample, sequenced in a study of cytomegalovirus exposure and HLA in healthy donors. The data were produced by immunoSEQ multiplex PCR, yet TCRdb's version contains in-frame clones alone and is incomplete. The table includes about 120,000 clones, 81% detected once. Sequences were obtained from PBMCs. All receptors come from a middle-aged woman in good health and CMV-seronegative. CDR3s include the opening cysteine and the closing phenylalanine or tryptophan. The order of the fields is V gene, J gene, clone size, D gene, CDR3 protein, CDR3 DNA. A D gene is named only where the DNA matches it firmly. Size values are once, few and many counts, or a class for expanded clones, and some rows have none.

>TRBV2|TRBJ2-7|few|NA
CASSEGRISYEQYF
TGTGCCAGCAGTGAGGGGAGAATATCCTACGAGCAGTACTTC
>TRBV11-2|TRBJ2-7|NA|TRBD1
CASTQTGYEQYF
TGTGCCAGCACCCAGACAGGGTACGAGCAGTACTTC
>TRBV4-3|TRBJ2-5|NA|TRBD1
CASSQDIGTGQETQYF
TGCGCCAGCAGCCAAGATATTGGGACAGGGCAAGAGACCCAGTACTTC
>TRBV6-5|TRBJ2-1|NA|NA
CASRKQGGNEQFF
TGTGCCAGCAGAAAACAGGGAGGGAATGAGCAGTTCTTC
>TRBV10-1|TRBJ2-3|once|TRBD2
CASSDSSGRGDTQYF
TGCGCCAGCAGTGATTCTAGCGGGAGAGGTGATACGCAGTATTTT
>TRBV2|TRBJ2-5|NA|NA
CASSLQSQYF
TGTGCCAGCAGCCTCCAGTCCCAGTACTTC
>TRBV28|TRBJ2-7|NA|TRBD1
CASSSAGTGSYEQYF
TGTGCCAGCAGCTCAGCCGGGACAGGGTCCTACGAGCAGTACTTC
>TRBV4-1|TRBJ2-1|NA|TRBD2
CASSQESSGRSYNEQFF
TGCGCCAGCAGCCAAGAATCCAGCGGGAGATCGTACAATGAGCAGTTCTTC
>TRBV15|TRBJ2-7|once|NA
CATSAGLSYEQYF
TGTGCCACCAGCGCAGGGTTATCCTACGAGCAGTACTTC
>TRBV7-9|TRBJ2-1|NA|TRBD2
CASSLRLAGGKTYNEQFF
TGTGCCAGCAGCTTAAGGCTAGCGGGAGGGAAGACCTACAATGAGCAGTTCTTC
>TRBV28|TRBJ1-2|NA|NA
CASNSGDYGYTF
TGTGCCAGCAACTCCGGGGACTATGGCTACACCTTC
>TRBV27|TRBJ2-3|NA|NA
CASSLLGTPSTDTQYF
TGTGCCAGCAGTTTATTAGGGACACCTAGCACAGATACGCAGTATTTT
>TRBV6-6|TRBJ1-3|once|NA
CASREGLLSGNTIYF
TGTGCCAGCAGAGAGGGACTGCTCTCTGGAAACACCATATATTTT
>TRBV4-1|TRBJ1-1|few|NA
CASSQKGQVNTEAFF
TGCGCCAGCAGCCAAAAAGGCCAGGTTAACACTGAAGCTTTCTTT
>TRBV2|TRBJ2-7|NA|NA
CANSEMGAGEQYF
TGTGCCAACAGTGAAATGGGGGCAGGCGAGCAGTACTTC
>TRBV6-6|TRBJ2-2|few|NA
CASSYLGVSGELFF
TGTGCCAGCAGTTACCTCGGGGTGTCTGGGGAGCTGTTTTTT
>TRBV27|TRBJ1-6|once|NA
CASHGGGRNSPLHF
TGTGCCAGTCACGGCGGGGGGCGTAATTCACCCCTCCACTTT
>TRBV9|TRBJ2-6|NA|NA
CASSVDRISGANVLTF
TGTGCCAGCAGCGTCGACAGGATCTCTGGGGCCAACGTCCTGACTTTC
>TRBV9|TRBJ2-1|NA|TRBD2
CASSDQGLAGGYNEQFF
TGTGCCAGCAGCGACCAGGGACTAGCGGGGGGATACAATGAGCAGTTCTTC
>TRBV4-2|TRBJ2-7|NA|NA
CASSQLYEQYF
TGTGCCAGCAGCCAACTCTACGAGCAGTACTTC
>TRBV6-4|TRBJ1-3|NA|TRBD1
CASRRSGGSGNTIYF
TGTGCCAGCAGGAGATCAGGGGGCTCTGGAAACACCATATATTTT
>TRBV5-8|TRBJ2-7|once|TRBD1
CASSLAAGTVYEQYF
TGTGCCAGCAGCTTGGCCGCCGGGACAGTCTACGAGCAGTACTTC
>TRBV28|TRBJ1-5|NA|NA
CASSHRIGNQPQHF
TGTGCCAGCAGTCACAGGATCGGCAATCAGCCCCAGCATTTT
>TRBV6-6|TRBJ1-2|NA|TRBD1
CASSRTGDGYTF
TGTGCCAGCAGCCGAACAGGGGATGGCTACACCTTC
>TRBV10-3|TRBJ2-3|NA|TRBD1
CAIGGQAIADTQYF
TGTGCCATCGGCGGACAGGCCATCGCAGATACGCAGTATTTT
>TRBV5-6|TRBJ2-7|NA|NA
CASSQGSSYEQYF
TGTGCCAGCAGCCAGGGTTCGTCCTACGAGCAGTACTTC
>TRBV7-3|TRBJ1-1|NA|NA
CASSLVLVGGTEAFF
TGTGCCAGCAGCTTAGTCCTTGTGGGGGGCACTGAAGCTTTCTTT
>TRBV19|TRBJ2-1|NA|TRBD2
CASSILFSGNRDNEQFF
TGTGCCAGTAGTATCCTCTTTAGCGGGAACCGGGACAATGAGCAGTTCTTC
>TRBV30|TRBJ1-6|NA|NA
CAWSLEAANNSPLHF
TGTGCCTGGAGTCTCGAGGCAGCCAACAATTCACCCCTCCACTTT
>TRBV6-5|TRBJ2-1|once|TRBD2
CASSYRGLAGNEQFF
TGTGCCAGCAGTTATCGAGGACTAGCGGGCAATGAGCAGTTCTTC
>TRBV5-1|TRBJ2-7|NA|NA
CASSEFGTPSAASYEQYF
TGCGCCAGCAGCGAGTTTGGCACACCTAGCGCGGCATCCTACGAGCAGTACTTC
>TRBV19|TRBJ1-5|NA|TRBD1
CASSITGVGQPQHF
TGTGCCAGTAGTATAACAGGGGTGGGTCAGCCCCAGCATTTT
>TRBV9|TRBJ2-5|NA|TRBD2
CASSLTLAGDETQYF
TGTGCCAGCAGCCTCACCCTAGCGGGAGACGAGACCCAGTACTTC
>TRBV15|TRBJ1-2|NA|NA
CATSRDDKTGDGYTF
TGTGCCACCAGCAGAGATGACAAGACGGGGGATGGCTACACCTTC